Presented here are 25 T cell receptor beta chains from one specimen sequenced in a study of T cells in Graves' hyperthyroidism and ophthalmopathy (dated by TCRdb to between 2018 and 2021). The library came from multiplex PCR. The sequencer listed for this sample is Illumina HiSeq 2000. TCR beta CDR3 regions were amplified from RNA transcripts. A first-round RT-PCR of the TCR CDR3 used the HTBI primer set with the Qiagen OneStep RT-PCR kit. The public sequencing data were trimmed at Q25 with fastp and processed into clonotypes with MiXCR by TCRdb, which kept only in-frame beta chains. Rows with one shared CDR3 protein collapse into an entry with the most common genes and DNA. The sample table contains around 490,000 distinct CDR3 sequences; only one count was recorded for 20% of them. Around 50% of the sample rests with the top ten. The sequenced material came from blood. The origin of the receptors is a man aged 35-49 years with Graves' ophthalmopathy.

This clonotype has just a few counts. The rearrangement links TRBV12-3 or TRBV12-4 to TRBJ2-1; possible D gene TRBD2, 7 bases. CDR3 length: 15 amino acids. V lost 5 bases and J 10 bases, leaving 21 bases between the germline ends. The DNA for the CDR3 is TGTGCCAGCAGTGGGGGGGGGGGGCCGAGAGGCGAGCAGTTCTTC. Its translation is CASSGGGGPRGEQFF.

This clonotype turned up a few times. CDR3 sequence: CATSRGGTGTDEKLFF. CDR3 coding DNA: TGTGCCACCAGCAGAGGGGGGACAGGGACGGACGAAAAACTGTTTTTT. V gene TRBV15 combines with J gene TRBJ1-4, with 9 bases aligning to TRBD1. The CDR3 is 16 amino acids. Germline V lookup: CDR1 LNHNV, CDR2 YYDKDF (reference sequence). V trimming: 1 base; J trimming: 8 bases; junction bases outside the gene matches: 8.

The chain recombines TRBV20-1 with TRBJ2-1, with a tentative D call TRBD1 (6 bases). Trimming removed 3 bases at V and 0 bases at J, with 15 bases between. Germline CDR1 reads DFQATT; CDR2 reads SNEGSKA (reference sequence). This CDR3 contains 16 residues. The CDR3 DNA sequence: TGCAGTGCTAGCCCGACTACAGGGAGCTCCTACAATGAGCAGTTCTTC. Translating it yields CSASPTTGSSYNEQFF.

The chain employs TRBV6-2 or TRBV6-3 and TRBJ1-1; 9 nucleotides agree with TRBD1. The CDR3 sequence is 17 residues long. Looked up from germline, CDR1 is MNHEY and CDR2 is SVGEGT. V shed 5 bases, J shed 4 bases, and the junction held 14 bases outside the gene matches. The CDR3 spells CASSGTRTGVEGTEAFF. The CDR3 DNA follows: TGTGCCAGCAGTGGCACTAGGACAGGGGTTGAGGGCACTGAAGCTTTCTTT.

There are a few counts of this clonotype. The V gene is TRBV5-1, the J gene TRBJ1-6; no clear D. The germline V and J ends were trimmed by 4 bases and 10 bases, with 18 bases remaining between them. The CDR3 covers 15 residues. CDR1 and CDR2 (germline): SGHRS, YFSETQ. Written as DNA, the CDR3 is TGCGCCAGCAGCCCAACAGACGGCAGAGGGTCACCCCTCCACTTT. Its protein product is CASSPTDGRGSPLHF.

To note about this clonotype: Being one base from a much bigger clone, this may be a read error. V gene TRBV7-3 combines with J gene TRBJ2-2; no definite D call. The CDR3 contains 14 residues. V lost 2 bases and J lost 5, with 9 bases in between. Germline CDR1 is SGHTA and CDR2 is FQGTGA. The DNA for the CDR3 is TGTGCCAGCAGCTTACGACGTTTGACCGGGGAGCTGTTTTTT. It is translated as CASSLRRLTGELFF.

The DNA of the CDR3 is TGTGCCAGCAGTGGGACGCCTTGGGGTAATAGCAATCAGCCCCAGCATTTT. Its translation is CASSGTPWGNSNQPQHF. The rearrangement links TRBV6-1 to TRBJ1-5, with unresolved D. The V end lost 4 bases, the J end lost 0 bases, and 16 bases lay between the germline ends. This CDR3 is 17 amino acids long. Germline CDR1 reads MNHNS; CDR2 reads SASEGT.

Here the CDR3 reads CATSKDRGPNQPQHF. The CDR3 nucleotides read TGTGCCACCAGCAAGGACAGGGGGCCCAATCAGCCCCAGCATTTT. The chain employs TRBV15 and TRBJ1-5; 11 bases fit TRBD1. Germline V CDR1 and CDR2: LNHNV, YYDKDF (reference sequence). The CDR3 contains 15 residues. J gave up 3 bases and V 4 bases, and 2 bases lay outside the gene matches.

The genes are TRBV4-2 and TRBJ2-1, with 10 bases fitting TRBD1. With V trimmed by 4 bases and J by 0 bases, 12 bases remained unmatched. The length of the CDR3 is 19 residues. Germline V gene data show CDR1 as LGHNA and CDR2 as YNFKEQ. In DNA form, the CDR3 reads TGTGCCAGCAGCCGCCAGAATACCGGGACAGGGGTCTCCTACAATGAGCAGTTCTTC. Protein sequence: CASSRQNTGTGVSYNEQFF.

This clonotype has just a few counts. Given the absence of the conserved phenylalanine or tryptophan at the CDR3 end, a read error is likely. The gene calls are TRBV7-2 and TRBJ2-7; TRBD2 aligns across 11 bases. Germline V lookup: CDR1 SGHTA, CDR2 FQGNSA. The V gene end was trimmed by 4 bases and the J gene end by 5 bases; junction bases not matched to a gene: 13. CDR3 length: 17 amino acids. The CDR3 bases are TGTGCCAGCAGCTCACACTTTAGCGGGAGGGCCGTCGACGAGCAGTACCTC. Residues: CASSSHFSGRAVDEQYL.

The chain joins TRBV11-2 to TRBJ1-5; no clear D. V was cut by 5 bases and J by 3 bases, with 14 bases left in between. The germline V gene has CDR1 SGHAT and CDR2 FQNNGV. The CDR3 totals 15 residues. This CDR3 is CASSHVGVSNQPQHF. The CDR3 DNA follows: TGTGCCAGCAGCCACGTCGGGGTCTCCAATCAGCCCCAGCATTTT.

The genes are TRBV19 and TRBJ1-5; TRBD1 might be the D (6 bases). V was trimmed by 1 base and J by 0 bases, leaving 7 bases between them. In germline, CDR1 is LNHDA, CDR2 SQIVND (reference sequence). This CDR3 region has 15 residues. The CDR3 loop reads CASSIAGASNQPQHF. CDR3 coding DNA: TGTGCCAGTAGTATAGCAGGGGCTAGCAATCAGCCCCAGCATTTT. The variable domain in full, with the rest retrieved from reference TRBV19 and TRBJ1-5, is DGGITQSPKYLFRKEGQNVTLSCEQNLNHDAMYWYRQDPGQGLRLIYYSQIVNDFQKGDIAEGYSVSREKKESFPLTVTSAQKNPTAFYLCASSIAGASNQPQHFGDGTRLSIL.

The chain couples TRBV9 to TRBJ2-1; D call uncertain. Germline CDR1 SGDLS, CDR2 YYNGEE. V lost 0 bases to trimming and J lost 8 bases, with 9 bases between them. The CDR3 is 13 residues long. CDR3 loop: CASSVGGSDEQFF. The CDR3 DNA follows: TGTGCCAGCAGCGTAGGGGGATCTGATGAGCAGTTCTTC.

The chain uses TRBV9 and TRBJ2-7; 10 bases match TRBD1. Germline CDR1 is SGDLS and CDR2 is YYNGEE. The length of the CDR3 is 17 residues. Trimming cost V 3 bases and J 0 bases; bases outside gene matches: 9. The CDR3 nucleotides are TGTGCCAGCAGCGCTGGGGACAGGGGATCGGACTCCTACGAGCAGTACTTC. Translated, it gives CASSAGDRGSDSYEQYF.

The CDR3 DNA is TGTGCCAGTAGTATCGACTCAAGGGGAGGAGAGACCCAGTACTTC. It codes for CASSIDSRGGETQYF. The chain has TRBV19 and TRBJ2-5; possible D gene TRBD2, 6 bases. V lost 3 bases, J lost 4 bases, and 15 bases lay in between. The CDR3 sequence is 15 residues long. The germline CDR1 and CDR2 sequences are LNHDA and SQIVND (reference sequence). Full variable domain (remainder filled in from reference TRBV19 and TRBJ2-5): DGGITQSPKYLFRKEGQNVTLSCEQNLNHDAMYWYRQDPGQGLRLIYYSQIVNDFQKGDIAEGYSVSREKKESFPLTVTSAQKNPTAFYLCASSIDSRGGETQYFGPGTRLLVL.

This clonotype was seen a handful of times. This chain joins TRBV18 and TRBJ2-7, with D perhaps TRBD2 (5 bases). V gave up 1 base and J gave up 6 bases, with 13 bases separating them. CDR3 length: 14 residues. The germline gives CDR1 KGHSH, CDR2 LQKENI. CDR3 sequence: CASSPRGGPLEQYF. In nucleotides, the CDR3 is TGTGCCAGCTCACCACGAGGAGGTCCCCTCGAGCAGTACTTC.

The CDR3 loop reads CASSSQRGSGLFSYEQYF. CDR3 nucleotides: TGTGCCAGCAGTTCCCAACGGGGTAGCGGGCTCTTCTCCTACGAGCAGTACTTC. The J gene is TRBJ2-7, the V gene TRBV27, with 7 bases that match TRBD2. This CDR3 has 18 residues. V dropped 4 bases and J dropped 0; count of bases not matched to a gene: 15. Per the germline V gene, CDR1 is MNHEY and CDR2 is SMNVEV (reference sequence).

This clonotype came up a few times. This chain links TRBV6-1 with TRBJ2-6, with 8 bases lining up with TRBD1. CDR3 length: 18 amino acids. The ends lost 5 bases at V and 1 base at J; junction bases unmatched: 10. The germline V gene has CDR1 MNHNS and CDR2 SASEGT. CDR3 nucleotides: TGTGCCAGCAGTTCCGGACAGGGTTTTGTGTCTGGGGCCAACGTCCTGACTTTC. This codes for CASSSGQGFVSGANVLTF.

This clonotype was picked up many times. This chain joins TRBV28 and TRBJ2-7, with 7 bases aligning to TRBD1. V dropped 4 bases and J dropped 4; count of bases not matched to a gene: 7. CDR1 is MDHEN and CDR2 is SYDVKM in the germline V gene. This CDR3 spans 14 amino acids. CDR3 in amino acids: CASSYPGQTYEQYF. In DNA, the CDR3 is TGTGCCAGCAGTTATCCGGGACAGACGTACGAGCAGTACTTC.

This clonotype was picked up a small number of times. The rearrangement links TRBV7-9 to TRBJ1-3; D call uncertain. The V gene's germline CDR1 is SEHNR and CDR2 FQNEAQ (reference sequence). The CDR3 contains 16 residues. V was cut by 1 base and J by 2 bases, with 12 bases left in between. This chain's CDR3 is CASSLEAAFPGNTIYF. The DNA of the CDR3 is TGTGCCAGCAGCTTAGAGGCAGCATTTCCTGGAAACACCATATATTTT.

Regarding this clonotype: This could be a read error, since a much larger clone is one nucleotide away. The rearrangement uses TRBV29-1 and TRBJ1-2, with D maybe TRBD1 (6 bases). This CDR3 has 14 residues. Germline V CDR1 and CDR2: SQVTM, ANQGSEA. V lost 3 bases, J lost 1 base, and 12 bases lay in between. CDR3 residues: CSVDWTALNYGYTF. The CDR3 nucleotides are TGCAGCGTTGATTGGACAGCGCTTAACTATGGCTACACCTTC. The variable domain in full, with the rest retrieved from reference TRBV29-1 and TRBJ1-2, is SAVISQKPSRDICQRGTSLTIQCQVDSQVTMMFWYRQQPGQSLTLIATANQGSEATYESGFVIDKFPISRPNLTFSTLTVSNMSPEDSSIYLCSVDWTALNYGYTFGSGTRLTVV.

This clonotype has a count of ten or more. The J gene is TRBJ2-7, the V gene TRBV28, with D possibly matching TRBD1 (6 bases). Germline V gene data show CDR1 as MDHEN and CDR2 as SYDVKM. V shed 3 bases and J shed 6 bases, with 21 bases lying between them. The CDR3 sequence is 16 residues long. CDR3 DNA sequence: TGTGCCAGCAGTTTTGGTGTACGAGGGGGATTTGTCGAGCAGTACTTC. Its protein is CASSFGVRGGFVEQYF.

This clonotype has ten or more counts. This chain connects TRBV20-1 to TRBJ1-1; TRBD1 aligns across 7 bases. The CDR3 spans 15 residues. The J segment lost 3 bases and the V segment lost 1 base, leaving 8 bases of the junction unmatched. The V gene's germline CDR1 is DFQATT and CDR2 SNEGSKA (reference sequence). The CDR3 sequence is CSARVPGGADTEAFF. CDR3 sequence (DNA): TGCAGTGCTAGAGTGCCAGGGGGAGCGGACACTGAAGCTTTCTTT.

The chain is built from TRBV9 and TRBJ2-3, with D perhaps given as TRBD1 or TRBD2 (6 bases each). The germline V gene has CDR1 SGDLS and CDR2 YYNGEE. This CDR3 contains 14 residues. V was shortened by 0 bases and J by 5 bases, with 10 bases between the two germline ends. In DNA form, the CDR3 reads TGTGCCAGCAGCGTAGAGGGGGGATTAGATACGCAGTATTTT. Its translation: CASSVEGGLDTQYF.

Only a few counts were recorded for this clonotype. This CDR3 is CASSAQGNEKLFF. The DNA for the CDR3 is TGTGCCAGCAGTGCACAGGGGAATGAAAAACTGTTTTTT. This chain links TRBV2 with TRBJ1-4; 7 bases align to TRBD1. The germline V gene has CDR1 SNHLY and CDR2 FYNNEI. The ends lost 4 bases at V and 5 bases at J; junction bases unmatched: 1. The CDR3 has 13 residues.